This TCR beta chain was profiled in a study of blood T cell repertoires in COVID-19. Study-level background: COVID-19 samples from acute and convalescent phases originated in the United States, Italy and Spain. Nucleic acid was either cDNA or gDNA, and it came from T cells, B-cell-depleted T cells, or PBMCs.

Per the original data handling: Counts of nucleated cells, estimated from reference gene primer amplification, were obtained. Some clones are missing from TCRdb's copy, which holds only in-frame ones; the method was immunoSEQ multiplex PCR. That table furnishes V, J and clone size, whereas the DNA furnished D and trimming. Seen here are over 120,000 clones, 80% to 90% observed once, and the top ten hold roughly two fifths. The CDR3 sequence is 14 residues long. V was shortened by 0 bases and J by 8 bases, with 13 bases between the two germline ends. The germline CDR1 and CDR2 sequences are KGHSH and LQKENI.

The V gene is TRBV18, the J gene TRBJ1-1, with D uncertain. This sequence originates from a man in his fifties who had recovered from COVID-19. The sample taken for sequencing was peripheral blood. CDR3 loop: CASSPPGSVREAFF. CDR3 coding DNA: TGTGCCAGCTCACCACCGGGTAGCGTGAGGGAAGCTTTCTTT. Looking up the rest from reference TRBV18 and TRBJ1-1 gives the full variable domain: NAGVMQNPRHLVRRRGQEARLRCSPMKGHSHVYWYRQLPEEGLKFMVYLQKENIIDESGMPKERFSAEFPKEGPSILRIQQVVRGDSAAYFCASSPPGSVREAFFGQGTRLTVV.